The clone carrying this T cell receptor beta chain was seen more than once but under ten times. The source of the sample is a study of identical twins. V lost 2 bases, J lost 6 bases, and 2 bases stayed unmatched. The CDR3 runs 15 residues. Germline CDR1 and CDR2: KGHDR and SFDVKD. TCRdb itself ran the 5' RACE reads through MiXCR, one entry per CDR3 protein. This sample has 1.5 million or so distinct CDR3 sequences, with more than 30% found just once. Healthy Caucasians made up all donors. This clonotype originated in a newborn girl in good health. The chain employs TRBV24-1 and TRBJ1-4, with 10 bases matching TRBD1. The sequenced sample consisted of cord blood. The CDR3 sequence: CATSDWTGGDEKLFF. The CDR3 DNA sequence: TGTGCCACCAGTGATTGGACAGGGGGGGATGAAAAACTGTTTTTT.